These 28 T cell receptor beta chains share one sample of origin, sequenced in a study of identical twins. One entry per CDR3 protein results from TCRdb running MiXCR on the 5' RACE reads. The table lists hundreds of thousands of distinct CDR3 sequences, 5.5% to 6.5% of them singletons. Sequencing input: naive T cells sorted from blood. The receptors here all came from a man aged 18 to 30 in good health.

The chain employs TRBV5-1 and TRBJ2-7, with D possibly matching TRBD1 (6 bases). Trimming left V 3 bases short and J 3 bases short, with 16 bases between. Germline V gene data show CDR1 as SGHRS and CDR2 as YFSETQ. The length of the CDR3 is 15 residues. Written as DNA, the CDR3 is TGCGCCAGCAGCTCCCACCCGGACAGACTCTACGAGCAGTACTTC. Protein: CASSSHPDRLYEQYF.

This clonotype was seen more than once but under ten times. This CDR3 is CASSGGGGLGAAQYF. The CDR3 region has the DNA TGTGCCAGCAGCGGAGGGGGGGGACTAGGGGCCGCCCAGTACTTC. The chain is built from TRBV9 and TRBJ2-5; TRBD2 agrees at 8 bases. Germline CDR1 and CDR2: SGDLS and YYNGEE. The CDR3 is made up of 15 amino acids. Trimming took 3 bases from V and 9 from J; bases not matched to a gene: 13.

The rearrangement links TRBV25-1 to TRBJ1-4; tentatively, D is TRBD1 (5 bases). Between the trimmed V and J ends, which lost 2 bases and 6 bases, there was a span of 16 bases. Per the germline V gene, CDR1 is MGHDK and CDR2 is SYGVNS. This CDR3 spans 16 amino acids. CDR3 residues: CASSELMAGSYEKLFF. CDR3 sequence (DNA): TGTGCCAGCAGTGAACTTATGGCAGGGAGTTATGAAAAACTGTTTTTT.

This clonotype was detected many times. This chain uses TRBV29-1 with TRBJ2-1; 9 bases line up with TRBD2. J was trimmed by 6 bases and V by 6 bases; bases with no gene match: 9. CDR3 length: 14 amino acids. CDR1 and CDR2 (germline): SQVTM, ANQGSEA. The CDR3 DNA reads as TGCAGCGTCCCACCGGGACTAGCAGGCAATGAGCAGTTCTTC. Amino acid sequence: CSVPPGLAGNEQFF.

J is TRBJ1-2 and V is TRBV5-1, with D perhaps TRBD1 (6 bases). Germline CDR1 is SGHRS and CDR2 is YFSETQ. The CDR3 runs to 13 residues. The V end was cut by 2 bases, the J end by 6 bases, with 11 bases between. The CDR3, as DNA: TGCGCCAGCAGCTTCGGGGGGCAGGATGGCTACACCTTC. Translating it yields CASSFGGQDGYTF.

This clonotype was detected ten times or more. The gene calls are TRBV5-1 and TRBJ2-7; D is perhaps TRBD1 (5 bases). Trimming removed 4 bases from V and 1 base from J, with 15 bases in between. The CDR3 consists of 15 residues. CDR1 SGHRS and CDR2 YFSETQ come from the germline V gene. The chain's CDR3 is CASSQRTIPSYEQYF. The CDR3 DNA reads TGCGCCAGCAGCCAACGGACAATTCCTTCCTACGAGCAGTACTTC.

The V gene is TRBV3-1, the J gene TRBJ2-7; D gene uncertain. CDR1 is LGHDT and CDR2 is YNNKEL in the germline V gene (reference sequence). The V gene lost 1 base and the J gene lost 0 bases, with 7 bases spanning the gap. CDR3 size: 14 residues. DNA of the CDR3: TGTGCCAGCAGCCAAGCGGCCAGCTCCTACGAGCAGTACGTC. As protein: CASSQAASSYEQYV.

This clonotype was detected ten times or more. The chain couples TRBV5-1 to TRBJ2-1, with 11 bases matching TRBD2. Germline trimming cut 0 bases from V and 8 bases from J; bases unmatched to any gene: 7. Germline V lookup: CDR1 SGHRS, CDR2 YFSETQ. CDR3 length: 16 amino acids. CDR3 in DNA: TGCGCCAGCAGCTTGGTTTCTGGTAGCGGGAGGGATGAGCAGTTCTTC. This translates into CASSLVSGSGRDEQFF.

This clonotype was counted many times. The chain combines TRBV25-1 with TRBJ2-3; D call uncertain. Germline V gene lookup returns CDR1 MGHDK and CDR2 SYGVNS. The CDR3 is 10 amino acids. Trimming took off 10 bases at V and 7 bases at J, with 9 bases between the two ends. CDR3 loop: CATRANTQYF. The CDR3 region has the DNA TGTGCCACCCGGGCGAATACGCAGTATTTT. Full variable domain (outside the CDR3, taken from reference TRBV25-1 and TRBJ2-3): EADIYQTPRYLVIGTGKKITLECSQTMGHDKMYWYQQDPGMELHLIHYSYGVNSTEKGDLSSESTVSRIRTEHFPLTLESARPSHTSQYLCATRANTQYFGPGTRLTVL.

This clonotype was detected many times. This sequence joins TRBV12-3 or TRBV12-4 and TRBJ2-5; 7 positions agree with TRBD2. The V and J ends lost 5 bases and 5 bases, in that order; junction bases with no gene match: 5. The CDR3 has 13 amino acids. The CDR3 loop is CASSMTSYETQYF. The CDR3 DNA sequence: TGTGCCAGCAGTATGACTAGCTACGAGACCCAGTACTTC.

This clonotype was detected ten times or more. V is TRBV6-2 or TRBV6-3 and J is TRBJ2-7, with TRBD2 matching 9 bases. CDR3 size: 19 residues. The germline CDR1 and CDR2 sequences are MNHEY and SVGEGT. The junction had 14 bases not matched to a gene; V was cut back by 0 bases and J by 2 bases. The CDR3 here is CASSYSMGGSTSGTYEQYF. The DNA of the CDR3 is TGTGCCAGCAGTTACTCGATGGGGGGGTCGACTAGCGGAACCTACGAGCAGTACTTC.

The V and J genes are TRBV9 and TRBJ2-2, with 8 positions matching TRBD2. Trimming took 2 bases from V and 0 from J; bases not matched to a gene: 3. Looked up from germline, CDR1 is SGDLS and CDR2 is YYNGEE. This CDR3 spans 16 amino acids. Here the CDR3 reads CASSVGGGANTGELFF. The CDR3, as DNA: TGTGCCAGCAGCGTCGGGGGGGGCGCGAACACCGGGGAGCTGTTTTTT. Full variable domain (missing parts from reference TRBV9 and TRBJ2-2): DSGVTQTPKHLITATGQRVTLRCSPRSGDLSVYWYQQSLDQGLQFLIQYYNGEERAKGNILERFSAQQFPDLHSELNLSSLELGDSALYFCASSVGGGANTGELFFGEGSRLTVL.

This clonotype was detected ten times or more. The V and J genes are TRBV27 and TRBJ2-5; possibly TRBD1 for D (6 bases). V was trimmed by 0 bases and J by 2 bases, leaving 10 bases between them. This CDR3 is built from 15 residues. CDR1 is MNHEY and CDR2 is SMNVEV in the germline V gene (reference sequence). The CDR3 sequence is CASSLSGTSQETQYF. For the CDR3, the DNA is TGTGCCAGCAGTTTATCCGGGACATCACAAGAGACCCAGTACTTC.

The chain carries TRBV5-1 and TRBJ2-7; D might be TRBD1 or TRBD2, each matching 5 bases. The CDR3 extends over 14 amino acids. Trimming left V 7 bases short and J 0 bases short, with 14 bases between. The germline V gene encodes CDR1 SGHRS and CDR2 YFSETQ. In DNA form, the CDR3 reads TGCGCCAGCCGCTGGGACCTTTACTCCTACGAGCAGTACGTC. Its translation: CASRWDLYSYEQYV.

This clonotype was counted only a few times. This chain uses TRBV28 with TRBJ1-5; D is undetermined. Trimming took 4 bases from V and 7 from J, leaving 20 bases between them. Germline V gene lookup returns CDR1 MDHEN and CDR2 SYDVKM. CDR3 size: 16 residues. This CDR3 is CASSSISNRGLQPQHF. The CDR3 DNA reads TGTGCCAGCAGTTCAATCTCAAACCGGGGTCTCCAGCCCCAGCATTTT.

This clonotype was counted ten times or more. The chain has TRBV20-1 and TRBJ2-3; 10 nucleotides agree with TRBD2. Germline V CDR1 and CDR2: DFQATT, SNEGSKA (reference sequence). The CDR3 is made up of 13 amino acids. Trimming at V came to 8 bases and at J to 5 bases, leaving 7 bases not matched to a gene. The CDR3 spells CSRSGRAKDTQYF. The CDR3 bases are TGCAGTCGAAGCGGGAGGGCGAAAGATACGCAGTATTTT.

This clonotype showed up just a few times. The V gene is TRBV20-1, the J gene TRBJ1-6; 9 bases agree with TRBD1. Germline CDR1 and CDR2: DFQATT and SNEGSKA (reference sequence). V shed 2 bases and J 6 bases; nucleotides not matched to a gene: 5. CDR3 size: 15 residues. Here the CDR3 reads CSARLGTGSNSPLHF. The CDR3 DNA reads TGCAGTGCTAGACTGGGGACAGGGAGTAATTCACCCCTCCACTTT.

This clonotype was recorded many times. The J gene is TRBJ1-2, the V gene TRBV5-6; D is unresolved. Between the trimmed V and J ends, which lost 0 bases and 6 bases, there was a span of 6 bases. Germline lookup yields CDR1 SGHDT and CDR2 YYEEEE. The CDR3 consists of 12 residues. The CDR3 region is CASSLGGHGYTF. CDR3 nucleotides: TGTGCCAGCAGCTTGGGAGGCCATGGCTACACCTTC.

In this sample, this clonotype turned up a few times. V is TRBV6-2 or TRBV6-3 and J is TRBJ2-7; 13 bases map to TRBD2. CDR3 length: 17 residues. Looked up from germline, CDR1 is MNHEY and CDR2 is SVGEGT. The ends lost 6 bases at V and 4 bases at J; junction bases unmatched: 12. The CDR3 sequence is CASSRGTSGKAFYEQYF. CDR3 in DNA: TGTGCCAGCAGCCGAGGGACTAGCGGGAAAGCTTTTTACGAGCAGTACTTC.

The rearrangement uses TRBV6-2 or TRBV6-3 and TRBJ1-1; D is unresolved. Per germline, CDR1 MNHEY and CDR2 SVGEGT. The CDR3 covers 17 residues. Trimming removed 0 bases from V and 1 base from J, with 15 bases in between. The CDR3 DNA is TGTGCCAGCAGTTACTCGAGGGTCTGGGGAGCGAACACTGAAGCTTTCTTT. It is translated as CASSYSRVWGANTEAFF.

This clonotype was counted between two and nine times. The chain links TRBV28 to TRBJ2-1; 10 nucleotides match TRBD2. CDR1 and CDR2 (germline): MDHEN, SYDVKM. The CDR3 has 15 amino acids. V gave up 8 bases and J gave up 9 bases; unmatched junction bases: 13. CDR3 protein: CASWGLAGAGAEQFF. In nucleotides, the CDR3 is TGTGCCAGCTGGGGTCTAGCGGGAGCCGGGGCTGAGCAGTTCTTC.

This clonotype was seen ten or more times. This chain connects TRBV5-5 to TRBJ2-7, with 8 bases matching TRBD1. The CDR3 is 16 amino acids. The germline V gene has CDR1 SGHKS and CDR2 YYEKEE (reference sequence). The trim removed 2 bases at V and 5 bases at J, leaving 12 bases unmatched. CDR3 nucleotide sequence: TGTGCCAGCAGCTTTTATGTCGGACAGGGAAGTCACGAGCAGTACTTC. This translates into CASSFYVGQGSHEQYF.

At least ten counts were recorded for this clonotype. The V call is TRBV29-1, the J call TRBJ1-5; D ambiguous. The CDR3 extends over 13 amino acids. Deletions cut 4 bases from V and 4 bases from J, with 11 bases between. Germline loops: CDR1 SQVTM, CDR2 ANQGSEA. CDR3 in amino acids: CSVGGTENQPQHF. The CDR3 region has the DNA TGCAGCGTTGGAGGAACCGAAAATCAGCCCCAGCATTTT.

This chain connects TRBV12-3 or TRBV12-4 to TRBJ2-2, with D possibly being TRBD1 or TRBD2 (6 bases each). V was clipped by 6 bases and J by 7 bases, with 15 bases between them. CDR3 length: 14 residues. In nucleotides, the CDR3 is TGTGCCAGCAGATCCGGAGGGGGGATCGGGGAGCTGTTTTTT. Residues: CASRSGGGIGELFF.

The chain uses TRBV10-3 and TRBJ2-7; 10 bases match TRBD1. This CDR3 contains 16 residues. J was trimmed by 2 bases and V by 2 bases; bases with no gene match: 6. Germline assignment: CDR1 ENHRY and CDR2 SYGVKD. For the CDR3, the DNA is TGTGCCATCAGTGAGACCCCCGGGACAGGGGCCTACGAGCAGTACTTC. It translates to CAISETPGTGAYEQYF.

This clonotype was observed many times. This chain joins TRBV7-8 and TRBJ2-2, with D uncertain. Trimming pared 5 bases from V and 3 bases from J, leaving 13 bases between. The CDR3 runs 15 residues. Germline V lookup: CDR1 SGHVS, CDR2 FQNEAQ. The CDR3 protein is CASSVVRAHTGELFF. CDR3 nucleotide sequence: TGTGCCAGCAGCGTGGTTCGGGCGCACACCGGGGAGCTGTTTTTT.

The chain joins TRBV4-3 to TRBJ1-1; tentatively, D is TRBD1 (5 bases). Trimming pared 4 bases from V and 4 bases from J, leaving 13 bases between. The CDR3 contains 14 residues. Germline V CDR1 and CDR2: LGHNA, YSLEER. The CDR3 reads CASSPSQGATEAFF. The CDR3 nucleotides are TGCGCCAGCAGCCCTTCCCAAGGGGCCACTGAAGCTTTCTTT.

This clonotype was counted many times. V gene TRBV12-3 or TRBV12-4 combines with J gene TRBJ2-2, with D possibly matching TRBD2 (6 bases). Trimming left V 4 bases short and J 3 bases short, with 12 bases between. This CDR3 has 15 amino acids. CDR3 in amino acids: CASSSAGTYTGELFF. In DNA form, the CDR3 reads TGTGCCAGCAGTTCGGCCGGGACTTACACCGGGGAGCTGTTTTTT.